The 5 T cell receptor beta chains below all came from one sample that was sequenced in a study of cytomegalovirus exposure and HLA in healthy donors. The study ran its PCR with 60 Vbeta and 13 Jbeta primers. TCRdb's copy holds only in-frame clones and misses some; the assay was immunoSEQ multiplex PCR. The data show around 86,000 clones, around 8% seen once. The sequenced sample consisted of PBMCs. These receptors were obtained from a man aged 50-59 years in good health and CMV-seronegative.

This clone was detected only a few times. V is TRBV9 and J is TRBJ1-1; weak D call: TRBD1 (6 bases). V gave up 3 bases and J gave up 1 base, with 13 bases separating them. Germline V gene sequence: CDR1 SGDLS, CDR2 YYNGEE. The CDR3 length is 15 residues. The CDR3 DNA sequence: TGTGCCAGCAGCGCCATCGGACAGACGAACACTGAAGCTTTCTTT. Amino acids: CASSAIGQTNTEAFF.

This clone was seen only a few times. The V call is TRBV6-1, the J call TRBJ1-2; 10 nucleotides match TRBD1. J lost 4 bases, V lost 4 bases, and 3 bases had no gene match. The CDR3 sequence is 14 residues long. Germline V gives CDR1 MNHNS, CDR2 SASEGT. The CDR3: CASSGQGAGYGYTF. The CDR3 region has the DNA TGTGCCAGCAGTGGACAGGGGGCGGGCTATGGCTACACCTTC.

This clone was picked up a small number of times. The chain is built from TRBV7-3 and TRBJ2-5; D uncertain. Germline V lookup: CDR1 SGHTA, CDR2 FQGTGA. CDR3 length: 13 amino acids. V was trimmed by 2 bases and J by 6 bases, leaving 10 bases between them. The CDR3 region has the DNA TGTGCCAGCAGCTTAGGGCAGGCGAAGACCCAGTACTTC. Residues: CASSLGQAKTQYF.

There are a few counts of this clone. CDR3 sequence (DNA): TGTGCCAGCAGCTTAGGGGGTCGGACAGGGGCCTACGAGCAGTACTTC. Amino acids: CASSLGGRTGAYEQYF. V usage is TRBV7-9 and J usage is TRBJ2-7, with 9 bases matching TRBD1. V lost 1 base and J lost 2; bases outside the gene matches: 6. The CDR3 has 16 residues. The germline gives CDR1 SEHNR, CDR2 FQNEAQ (reference sequence). Looking up the rest from reference TRBV7-9 and TRBJ2-7 gives the full variable domain: DTGVSQNPRHKITKRGQNVTFRCDPISEHNRLYWYRQTLGQGPEFLTYFQNEAQLEKSRLLSDRFSAERPKGSFSTLEIQRTEQGDSAMYLCASSLGGRTGAYEQYFGPGTRLTVT.

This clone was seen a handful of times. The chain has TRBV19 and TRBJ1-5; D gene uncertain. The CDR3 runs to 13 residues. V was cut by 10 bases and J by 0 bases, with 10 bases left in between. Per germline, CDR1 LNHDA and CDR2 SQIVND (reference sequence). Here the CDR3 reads CATKQYSNQPQHF. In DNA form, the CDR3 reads TGTGCCACCAAACAGTATAGCAATCAGCCCCAGCATTTT.